This passage covers 22 T cell receptor beta chains from one sample sequenced in a study of blood T cells in healthy people across ages. Using a J-beta primer mix together with a sample-barcoded 5' primer, a second PCR was run for roughly 7 to 11 cycles. Each CDR3 protein is one row after TCRdb ran MiXCR on the 5' RACE reads. The sample contains more than 600,000 distinct CDR3 sequences, 25% of which appear only once. These data were likewise used in another study, on T cells of mothers and their children.

The sample was blood. The receptors come from a boy aged 5 to 17 in good health.

This chain connects TRBV5-5 to TRBJ2-7, with TRBD1 as a possible D gene (6 bases). Germline values: CDR1 SGHKS, CDR2 YYEKEE (reference sequence). The CDR3 has 15 residues. V was pared by 0 bases and J by 2 bases, with 12 bases between. The CDR3, as DNA: TGTGCCAGCAGCTTGGAACGGACAGCTACCTACGAGCAGTACTTC. Encoded protein: CASSLERTATYEQYF.

The CDR3 sequence is CASSQASGSAIVSYNEQFF. The CDR3 nucleotides read TGTGCCAGCAGCCAAGCGAGCGGGAGCGCAATAGTATCCTACAATGAGCAGTTCTTC. The gene calls are TRBV4-2 and TRBJ2-1; 8 bases align to TRBD2. Germline CDR1 and CDR2: LGHNA and YNFKEQ. V shed 1 base and J 1 base; nucleotides not matched to a gene: 12. This CDR3 is 19 amino acids long.

The chain combines TRBV28 with TRBJ1-5; D may be TRBD1 (6 bases). V was clipped by 10 bases and J by 0 bases, with 16 bases between them. Germline V lookup: CDR1 MDHEN, CDR2 SYDVKM. CDR3 length: 15 amino acids. CDR3 residues: CANSRGTSSNQPQHF. In DNA, the CDR3 is TGTGCCAATTCAAGGGGGACCTCTAGCAATCAGCCCCAGCATTTT. The full variable domain, in which reference TRBV28 and TRBJ1-5 provide the parts outside the CDR3, is DVKVTQSSRYLVKRTGEKVFLECVQDMDHENMFWYRQDPGLGLRLIYFSYDVKMKEKGDIPEGYSVSREKKERFSLILESASTNQTSMYLCANSRGTSSNQPQHFGDGTRLSIL.

This clonotype was detected only a few times. CDR3 sequence (DNA): TGTGCCAGCAGCTTGCAGGGACAGGGAGTTTACGAGCAGTACTTC. It yields the protein CASSLQGQGVYEQYF. The V call is TRBV5-5, the J call TRBJ2-7; 9 bases line up with TRBD1. Losses at the gene ends were 1 base for V and 4 bases for J; bases not matched to a gene: 6. The CDR3 extends over 15 amino acids. CDR1 is SGHKS and CDR2 is YYEKEE in the germline V gene (reference sequence).

This clonotype has only a few counts. The chain joins TRBV4-3 to TRBJ2-7; 8 bases match TRBD1. Germline V gene lookup returns CDR1 LGHNA and CDR2 YSLEER. The CDR3 totals 16 residues. The trim removed 3 bases at V and 5 bases at J, leaving 12 bases unmatched. The CDR3 nucleotides read TGCGCCAGCAGCCAGTTAGGACAGGGACGACTAGACGAGCAGTACTTC. Translating gives CASSQLGQGRLDEQYF.

This clonotype has a single count. This chain links TRBV12-3 or TRBV12-4 with TRBJ2-5; no clear D. Matching the DNA end better, TRBJ2-7 makes the J call doubtful. There are 14 residues in the CDR3. CDR3 amino acids: CASSLWGQHYEQYF. CDR3 nucleotides: TGTGCCAGCAGTTTATGGGGTCAGCACTACGAGCAGTACTTC.

The gene calls are TRBV7-3 and TRBJ2-7, with TRBD1 as a possible D gene (6 bases). The V gene's germline CDR1 is SGHTA and CDR2 FQGTGA. Trimming took 2 bases from V and 8 from J, leaving 10 bases between them. The CDR3 spans 12 residues. The CDR3 bases are TGTGCCAGCAGCTTAGATAGGGGGAAGCAGTACTTC. Its protein product is CASSLDRGKQYF.

This clonotype came up a few times. Possible read error: a much larger clone is one base away. The chain combines TRBV6-1 with TRBJ1-1; D perhaps matches TRBD1 (5 bases). The CDR3 consists of 16 residues. Germline V lookup: CDR1 MNHNS, CDR2 SASEGT. The V end lost 10 bases, the J end lost 4 bases, and 25 bases lay between the germline ends. The chain's CDR3 is CAIGPLSGGSFTEAFF. CDR3 nucleotide sequence: TGTGCCATCGGCCCTCTTTCGGGGGGGAGCTTCACTGAAGCTTTCTTT.

The rearrangement joins TRBV9 to TRBJ2-1; 10 nucleotides align to TRBD2. CDR1 SGDLS and CDR2 YYNGEE come from the germline V gene. This CDR3 has 15 residues. V gave up 3 bases and J gave up 5 bases; unmatched junction bases: 5. The CDR3: CASSAHLAGDNEQFF. DNA of the CDR3: TGTGCCAGCAGCGCGCATCTAGCGGGGGACAATGAGCAGTTCTTC. The variable domain in full, completed from reference TRBV9 and TRBJ2-1, reads DSGVTQTPKHLITATGQRVTLRCSPRSGDLSVYWYQQSLDQGLQFLIQYYNGEERAKGNILERFSAQQFPDLHSELNLSSLELGDSALYFCASSAHLAGDNEQFFGPGTRLTVL.

This chain uses TRBV20-1 with TRBJ2-1; D uncertain. Trimming pared 5 bases from V and 6 bases from J, leaving 14 bases between. The CDR3 sequence is 13 residues long. From germline, CDR1 is DFQATT and CDR2 SNEGSKA (reference sequence). The CDR3 DNA sequence: TGCAGTGCTCCGAATACCAACCGCAATGAGCAGTTCTTC. Translation gives CSAPNTNRNEQFF.

CDR3 loop: CASNSPPGQQYF. The CDR3 DNA reads as TGTGCCAGCAACTCCCCCCCTGGACAGCAGTACTTC. The chain recombines TRBV12-3 or TRBV12-4 with TRBJ2-5, with D perhaps matching TRBD1 (6 bases). CDR3 length: 12 residues. The V end was cut by 7 bases, the J end by 11 bases, with 17 bases between.

This clonotype was counted a few times. This chain links TRBV20-1 with TRBJ2-7; 8 nucleotides align to TRBD1. The junction had 5 bases not matched to a gene; V was cut back by 3 bases and J by 4 bases. The CDR3 is 13 residues long. Germline CDR1 is DFQATT and CDR2 is SNEGSKA (reference sequence). The chain's CDR3 is CSARTGEGYEQYF. CDR3 nucleotides: TGCAGTGCTAGGACAGGGGAAGGGTACGAGCAGTACTTC.

This sequence joins TRBV2 and TRBJ2-1; a possible D gene is TRBD1 (6 bases). Between the trimmed V and J ends, which lost 11 bases and 0 bases, there was a span of 17 bases. This CDR3 contains 15 residues. Germline V CDR1 and CDR2: SNHLY, FYNNEI. In DNA form, the CDR3 reads TGTGCCGGCACCCCAGACAGGAGCTCCTACAATGAGCAGTTCTTC. It is translated as CAGTPDRSSYNEQFF. The full variable domain, in which reference TRBV2 and TRBJ2-1 provide the parts outside the CDR3, is EPEVTQTPSHQVTQMGQEVILRCVPISNHLYFYWYRQILGQKVEFLVSFYNNEISEKSEIFDDQFSVERPDGSNFTLKIRSTKLEDSAMYFCAGTPDRSSYNEQFFGPGTRLTVL.

The chain employs TRBV7-9 and TRBJ1-2; tentative D call: TRBD1 (6 bases). The CDR3 extends over 15 amino acids. V shed 4 bases and J shed 1 base, with 13 bases lying between them. Germline CDR1 SEHNR, CDR2 FQNEAQ (reference sequence). DNA for the CDR3: TGTGCCAGCAGCTCCTCCGGGGGGCTTAACTATGGCTACACCTTC. This sequence encodes CASSSSGGLNYGYTF.

The rearrangement uses TRBV6-6 and TRBJ2-1; D is ambiguous. The CDR3 is 11 amino acids. The V gene's germline CDR1 is MNHNY and CDR2 SVGAGI (reference sequence). Trimming took 5 bases from V and 9 from J, leaving 8 bases between them. The CDR3 loop reads CASSHKSEQFF. The CDR3 DNA follows: TGTGCCAGCAGTCATAAGAGTGAGCAGTTCTTC.

This clonotype was seen a few times. The V and J genes are TRBV19 and TRBJ2-2; unclear D gene. The CDR3 contains 13 residues. Germline CDR1 is LNHDA and CDR2 is SQIVND (reference sequence). V gave up 7 bases and J gave up 2 bases, with 8 bases separating them. The CDR3 loop reads CASIVDNTGELFF. The CDR3 nucleotides are TGTGCCAGTATTGTGGATAACACCGGGGAGCTGTTTTTT.

The CDR3 sequence is CASSPRDFPPYYTGELFF. As DNA, the CDR3 is TGTGCCAGCAGCCCCCGGGACTTCCCTCCCTACTACACCGGGGAGCTGTTTTTT. The chain employs TRBV3-1 and TRBJ2-2, with TRBD2 as a possible D gene (6 bases). Germline CDR1 and CDR2: LGHDT and YNNKEL (reference sequence). Trimming stripped 4 bases from V and 3 bases from J, with 21 bases between. This CDR3 has 18 residues.

This clonotype came up a few times. J is TRBJ2-2 and V is TRBV20-1; 7 positions match TRBD2. From germline, CDR1 is DFQATT and CDR2 SNEGSKA (reference sequence). V was clipped by 6 bases and J by 1 base; unmatched bases: 5. The CDR3 totals 14 residues. The CDR3 loop reads CSARTSGNTGELFF. The CDR3 DNA follows: TGCAGTGCCAGGACTAGTGGGAACACCGGGGAGCTGTTTTTT.

This clonotype was picked up one time. The chain has TRBV12-3 or TRBV12-4 and TRBJ2-3; D is uncertain. There are 13 residues in the CDR3. V was shortened by 3 bases and J by 6 bases, with 10 bases between the two germline ends. The CDR3 nucleotides are TGTGCCAGCAGTTTTGAGCCCGGGGATACGCAGTATTTT. It codes for CASSFEPGDTQYF.

With respect to this clonotype: A much larger clone differs by one base, so this may be a read error. The chain recombines TRBV12-5 with TRBJ2-7; tentatively, D is TRBD2 (6 bases). Per the germline V gene, CDR1 is LGHNT and CDR2 is FRNRAP. Trimming removed 7 bases at V and 5 bases at J, with 18 bases between. CDR3 size: 14 residues. The CDR3 is CASVRRALGDEQYF. The CDR3 bases are TGTGCTAGTGTCCGGAGGGCTCTCGGGGACGAGCAGTACTTC.

The V and J genes are TRBV13 and TRBJ2-7; the D is unclear. Trimming removed 5 bases from V and 5 bases from J, with 10 bases in between. The CDR3 runs to 12 residues. Germline CDR1 and CDR2: PRHDT and FYEKMQ (reference sequence). CDR3 nucleotides: TGTGCCAGCAGCCGCGGACCAGACGAGCAGTACTTC. This gives the protein CASSRGPDEQYF.

This clonotype was observed a few times. This sequence joins TRBV29-1 and TRBJ2-3, with no clear D. With 4 bases removed from V and 3 bases from J, the gap between germline ends came to 11 bases. Per germline, CDR1 SQVTM and CDR2 ANQGSEA. This CDR3 is 13 amino acids long. CDR3 region: CSVGSGWTDTQYF. CDR3 nucleotide sequence: TGCAGCGTTGGGTCGGGTTGGACAGATACGCAGTATTTT.